This entry lists 27 T cell receptor beta chains sequenced from one sample in a study of cytotoxic CD8 clonotypes in ibrutinib-treated CLL (dated by TCRdb to 2020 to 2023). Library method: the immunoSEQ multiplex PCR assay. The clones in this table, taken by TCRdb from immuneACCESS, are in-frame only. Not every clone is retained; where verified, under half of the shortfall comes from an unresolved V gene, and the cause of the rest is unknown. This sample comprises over 130,000 clones, more than 70% of them detected only once. 7.6% of the sample rests with the top ten. This material consisted of PBMCs, taken after 36 months of ibrutinib treatment. The receptors here all came from a human donor with chronic lymphocytic leukemia.

CDR3 protein: CASSLGPLDTQYF. As DNA, the CDR3 is TGTGCCAGCAGTTTAGGGCCCTTGGATACGCAGTATTTT. This sequence joins TRBV6-1 and TRBJ2-3, with no clear D. V lost 5 bases to trimming and J lost 6 bases, with 12 bases between them. Germline CDR1 and CDR2: MNHNS and SASEGT. The CDR3 runs to 13 residues.

This sequence joins TRBV2 and TRBJ1-2, with a weak D call TRBD1 (5 bases). Trimming took 6 bases from V and 1 from J, leaving 18 bases between them. The CDR3 loop spans 16 amino acids. From germline, CDR1 is SNHLY and CDR2 FYNNEI. CDR3 DNA sequence: TGTGCCAGCAGCCGAAGGTCAGGGCCCAATAACTATGGCTACACCTTC. This sequence encodes CASSRRSGPNNYGYTF.

This sequence joins TRBV18 and TRBJ2-3; 14 positions agree with TRBD2. V dropped 3 bases and J dropped 2; count of bases not matched to a gene: 10. CDR1 and CDR2 (germline): KGHSH, LQKENI. The CDR3 sequence is 19 residues long. Here the CDR3 DNA reads TGTGCCAGCTCACCTTTCCGGACTAGCGGGGGGACCTACACAGATACGCAGTATTTT. Its translation is CASSPFRTSGGTYTDTQYF.

The rearrangement uses TRBV5-6 and TRBJ1-2; D is possibly TRBD1 (5 bases). The CDR3 length is 17 residues. V gave up 4 bases and J gave up 3 bases, with 22 bases separating them. Germline V gene lookup returns CDR1 SGHDT and CDR2 YYEEEE. CDR3 amino acids: CASSNRVWGLGYYGYTF. The CDR3 nucleotides read TGTGCCAGCAGCAATAGGGTCTGGGGCCTGGGATACTATGGCTACACCTTC.

This clone was seen only a few times. The gene calls are TRBV6-5 and TRBJ2-6; D gene uncertain. CDR1 and CDR2 (germline): MNHEY, SVGAGI. This CDR3 region has 14 residues. Trimming stripped 6 bases from V and 0 bases from J, with 6 bases between. CDR3 sequence reads: CASRDSSGANVLTF. DNA for the CDR3: TGTGCCAGCAGAGACTCCTCTGGGGCCAACGTCCTGACTTTC.

The V gene is TRBV5-1, the J gene TRBJ1-1; tentatively, D is TRBD1 (5 bases). The germline V gene has CDR1 SGHRS and CDR2 YFSETQ. The V gene lost 0 bases and the J gene lost 4 bases, with 10 bases spanning the gap. CDR3 length: 14 residues. DNA of the CDR3: TGCGCCAGCAGCTTGGTGGGGCGCGGCACTGAAGCTTTCTTT. As protein: CASSLVGRGTEAFF.

This chain uses TRBV5-6 with TRBJ1-2, with D uncertain. The CDR3 runs 13 residues. From germline, CDR1 is SGHDT and CDR2 YYEEEE. The V end lost 0 bases, the J end lost 8 bases, and 11 bases lay between the germline ends. DNA for the CDR3: TGTGCCAGCAGCTTGGAGAGGGTGTGGGGCTACACCTTC. Translated: CASSLERVWGYTF.

V and J are TRBV7-8 and TRBJ1-2; D remains unclear. CDR3 length equals 13 residues. Trimming left V 1 base short and J 10 bases short, with 13 bases between. Looked up from germline, CDR1 is SGHVS and CDR2 is FQNEAQ. In DNA, the CDR3 is TGTGCCAGCAGCTTAGTTGGTCGAGGGATCTACACCTTC. Its translation: CASSLVGRGIYTF.

The J gene is TRBJ1-5, the V gene TRBV5-1; perhaps TRBD1 as D (6 bases). Germline CDR1 is SGHRS and CDR2 is YFSETQ. V was pared by 2 bases and J by 5 bases, with 11 bases between. The CDR3 is 14 amino acids. The CDR3 DNA is TGCGCCAGCAGCTTACAGGGTTCGGATCAGCCCCAGCATTTT. It is translated as CASSLQGSDQPQHF.

The chain couples TRBV4-1 to TRBJ2-7; TRBD2 might be the D (6 bases). The germline gives CDR1 MGHRA, CDR2 YSYEKL. The CDR3 has 14 residues. V lost 3 bases and J 5 bases, leaving 14 bases between the germline ends. In nucleotides, the CDR3 is TGCGCCAGCAGCCAGCTATGGAGGGGCGACGAGCAGTACTTC. As protein: CASSQLWRGDEQYF.

The chain recombines TRBV19 with TRBJ1-5; D unresolved. CDR1 and CDR2 from the germline V gene are LNHDA and SQIVND (reference sequence). This CDR3 has 14 residues. Between the trimmed V and J ends, which lost 5 bases and 0 bases, there was a span of 8 bases. The CDR3 DNA reads TGTGCCAGTAGTTTTCAGGATAGCAATCAGCCCCAGCATTTT. This gives the protein CASSFQDSNQPQHF.

The chain recombines TRBV19 with TRBJ2-7, with 8 bases fitting TRBD2. The length of the CDR3 is 14 residues. The germline CDR1 and CDR2 sequences are LNHDA and SQIVND (reference sequence). With V trimmed by 5 bases and J by 5 bases, 8 bases remained unmatched. CDR3 nucleotides: TGTGCCAGTAGTTTTGGCGGGAGGATGCACGAGCAGTACTTC. Its protein product is CASSFGGRMHEQYF.

The rearrangement uses TRBV5-5 and TRBJ1-5; D possibly corresponds to TRBD1 (5 bases). Germline values: CDR1 SGHKS, CDR2 YYEKEE (reference sequence). Trimming pared 4 bases from V and 7 bases from J, leaving 12 bases between. The length of the CDR3 is 13 residues. The CDR3 sequence: CASSARDYQPQHF. Written as DNA, the CDR3 is TGTGCCAGCAGCGCACGGGACTACCAGCCCCAGCATTTT.

V is TRBV2 and J is TRBJ2-1; D may match TRBD1 or TRBD2 (6 bases each). The CDR3 totals 12 residues. The germline V gene has CDR1 SNHLY and CDR2 FYNNEI. Trimming removed 8 bases at V and 8 bases at J, with 13 bases between. The CDR3 DNA reads TGTGCCAGCTTCAGGGGCGGGGATGAGCAGTTCTTC. It translates to CASFRGGDEQFF.

This chain uses TRBV5-1 with TRBJ2-2; TRBD1 might be the D (6 bases). The CDR3 is made up of 14 amino acids. From germline, CDR1 is SGHRS and CDR2 YFSETQ. The V end lost 2 bases, the J end lost 1 base, and 6 bases lay between the germline ends. The CDR3, as DNA: TGCGCCAGCAGCTTACAGGGGAACACCGGGGAGCTGTTTTTT. Protein product: CASSLQGNTGELFF. Together with reference TRBV5-1 and TRBJ2-2, the CDR3 gives the full variable domain: KAGVTQTPRYLIKTRGQQVTLSCSPISGHRSVSWYQQTPGQGLQFLFEYFSETQRNKGNFPGRFSGRQFSNSRSEMNVSTLELGDSALYLCASSLQGNTGELFFGEGSRLTVL.

The chain combines TRBV19 with TRBJ1-4, with 7 bases lining up with TRBD1. The CDR3 consists of 13 residues. Germline CDR1 and CDR2: LNHDA and SQIVND (reference sequence). CDR3 in DNA: TGTGCTAGCCGCCGGACAGGTGGTGAAAAACTGTTTTTT. Its protein is CASRRTGGEKLFF.

This chain connects TRBV6-1 to TRBJ1-2; D might be TRBD1 (6 bases). CDR1 is MNHNS, CDR2 SASEGT, per germline. CDR3 length: 14 residues. Trimming pared 4 bases from V and 4 bases from J, leaving 13 bases between. The CDR3, as DNA: TGTGCCAGCAGTGTCCCATCGGACAGCTATGGCTACACCTTC. Translating it yields CASSVPSDSYGYTF.

The chain joins TRBV29-1 to TRBJ1-5; perhaps TRBD1 as D (5 bases). Trimming left V 7 bases short and J 4 bases short, with 14 bases between. The CDR3 runs to 13 residues. Germline assignment: CDR1 SQVTM and CDR2 ANQGSEA. CDR3 sequence (DNA): TGCAGCGCTCTCACGGGGCCTAATCAGCCCCAGCATTTT. Its translation is CSALTGPNQPQHF.

The chain employs TRBV5-6 and TRBJ2-5; possibly TRBD1 for D (5 bases). The germline V gene has CDR1 SGHDT and CDR2 YYEEEE. The CDR3 extends over 14 amino acids. The germline V and J ends were trimmed by 1 base and 3 bases, with 10 bases remaining between them. This CDR3 reads CASSLIETEETQYF. The CDR3 region has the DNA TGTGCCAGCAGCTTGATAGAGACAGAAGAGACCCAGTACTTC.

The rearrangement links TRBV5-6 to TRBJ2-5; D is uncertain. CDR3 length: 11 amino acids. V was cut by 2 bases and J by 5 bases, with 4 bases left in between. Germline V gives CDR1 SGHDT, CDR2 YYEEEE. CDR3 DNA sequence: TGTGCCAGCAGCTTAATGGAGACCCAGTACTTC. Its protein is CASSLMETQYF. The complete variable domain, with remaining parts taken from reference TRBV5-6 and TRBJ2-5, reads DAGVTQSPTHLIKTRGQQVTLRCSPKSGHDTVSWYQQALGQGPQFIFQYYEEEERQRGNFPDRFSGHQFPNYSSELNVNALLLGDSALYLCASSLMETQYFGPGTRLLVL.

The chain joins TRBV10-3 to TRBJ1-2; 7 bases fit TRBD1. The V gene end was trimmed by 0 bases and the J gene end by 8 bases; junction bases not matched to a gene: 9. Germline values: CDR1 ENHRY, CDR2 SYGVKD. The CDR3 is 15 amino acids. In nucleotides, the CDR3 is TGTGCCATCAGTGAGTCGGTAGGGGGCGTTCGCGGCTACACCTTC. Translated: CAISESVGGVRGYTF.

V usage is TRBV5-4 and J usage is TRBJ2-1, with TRBD1 matching over 10 bases. CDR1 SGHNT and CDR2 YYREEE come from the germline V gene (reference sequence). The CDR3 totals 17 residues. V trimming: 5 bases; J trimming: 6 bases; junction bases outside the gene matches: 14. The CDR3 region is CASRSGPGGQGSNEQFF. In nucleotides, the CDR3 is TGTGCCAGCAGATCAGGACCCGGGGGACAGGGGTCCAATGAGCAGTTCTTC.

This CDR3 reads CAWSPNRGSPLHF. In nucleotides, the CDR3 is TGTGCCTGGAGTCCAAATAGGGGTTCACCCCTCCACTTT. The chain recombines TRBV30 with TRBJ1-6; TRBD1 might be the D (5 bases). The CDR3 sequence is 13 residues long. Per germline, CDR1 GTSNPN and CDR2 SVGIG (reference sequence). Trimming removed 2 bases at V and 9 bases at J, with 11 bases between.

The chain combines TRBV27 with TRBJ2-7; D tentatively reads TRBD1 or TRBD2 (5 bases each). V lost 4 bases to trimming and J lost 2 bases, with 12 bases between them. The germline V gene has CDR1 MNHEY and CDR2 SMNVEV (reference sequence). The CDR3 covers 14 residues. In nucleotides, the CDR3 is TGTGCCAGCAGTTGGGGACCGGGAACCTACGAGCAGTACTTC. The encoded protein is CASSWGPGTYEQYF.

The chain couples TRBV13 to TRBJ1-1; D possibly corresponds to TRBD1 (5 bases). The V end lost 2 bases, the J end lost 0 bases, and 10 bases lay between the germline ends. Germline CDR1 and CDR2: PRHDT and FYEKMQ (reference sequence). The CDR3 is made up of 15 amino acids. CDR3 nucleotide sequence: TGTGCCAGCAGCTTAACGGGACGCATGAACACTGAAGCTTTCTTT. Translating it yields CASSLTGRMNTEAFF.

The CDR3 sequence is CAIMVFGEGVLETQYF. CDR3 bases: TGTGCCATCATGGTTTTTGGGGAGGGGGTGTTAGAGACCCAGTACTTC. This chain links TRBV10-3 with TRBJ2-5; a weak D match, TRBD2 (7 bases). CDR3 length: 16 residues. V was trimmed by 7 bases and J by 4 bases, leaving 22 bases between them. Germline V lookup: CDR1 ENHRY, CDR2 SYGVKD.

The chain carries TRBV4-1 and TRBJ2-1; D not certain. The CDR3 totals 14 residues. Per the germline V gene, CDR1 is MGHRA and CDR2 is YSYEKL. The V gene lost 6 bases and the J gene lost 0 bases, with 9 bases spanning the gap. The CDR3 loop reads CASRTSPSYNEQFF. CDR3 bases: TGCGCCAGCAGAACTTCCCCCTCCTACAATGAGCAGTTCTTC.